One and the same sample provided the 27 T cell receptor beta chains below, sequenced in a study of blood T cell repertoires in COVID-19. Here immunoSEQ multiplex PCR was the method, and the copy in TCRdb shows in-frame clones only, minus some. This table holds about 24,000 clones, 75% to 90% found once. Sequenced sample: peripheral blood. All receptors derive from a human donor in a cohort sampled during active COVID-19.

CDR3 in amino acids: CATSRDRGETQYF. CDR3 sequence (DNA): TGTGCCACCAGCAGAGATCGGGGAGAGACCCAGTACTTC. The J gene is TRBJ2-5, the V gene TRBV15; the D gene is possibly TRBD2 (5 bases). V lost 0 bases and J 4 bases, leaving 6 bases between the germline ends. CDR3 length equals 13 residues. Germline V gives CDR1 LNHNV, CDR2 YYDKDF (reference sequence).

This sequence joins TRBV19 and TRBJ2-1; TRBD2 agrees at 15 bases. Germline CDR1 reads LNHDA; CDR2 reads SQIVND (reference sequence). V was pared by 3 bases and J by 0 bases, with 6 bases of the junction left unmatched. The CDR3 runs to 19 residues. Here the CDR3 DNA reads TGTGCCAGTAGTATGGTAGGACTAGCGGGAGGGAGCTCCTACAATGAGCAGTTCTTC. Translating gives CASSMVGLAGGSSYNEQFF.

This chain uses TRBV7-6 with TRBJ1-1, with unresolved D. CDR1 SGHVS and CDR2 FNYEAQ come from the germline V gene. The CDR3 consists of 14 residues. The V and J ends lost 5 bases and 5 bases respectively, with 15 bases between them. CDR3 loop: CASSPRGKWTEAFF. CDR3 in DNA: TGTGCCAGCAGCCCCCGAGGCAAATGGACTGAAGCTTTCTTT.

The rearrangement joins TRBV5-1 to TRBJ1-5; D not certain. This CDR3 has 14 amino acids. V gave up 1 base and J gave up 3 bases, with 8 bases separating them. The germline V gene encodes CDR1 SGHRS and CDR2 YFSETQ. CDR3: CASSLFGDNQPQHF. In DNA form, the CDR3 reads TGCGCCAGCAGCTTGTTCGGAGACAATCAGCCCCAGCATTTT.

The chain couples TRBV6-6 to TRBJ1-6; TRBD1 might be the D (6 bases). There are 13 residues in the CDR3. The germline CDR1 and CDR2 sequences are MNHNY and SVGAGI (reference sequence). Between the trimmed V and J ends, which lost 10 bases and 7 bases, there was a span of 14 bases. The CDR3 region has the DNA TGTGCCAACTCACAGGGTTTCAATTCACCCCTCCACTTT. This codes for CANSQGFNSPLHF.

The chain has TRBV6-6 and TRBJ1-4; 9 nucleotides align to TRBD1. The germline gives CDR1 MNHNY, CDR2 SVGAGI (reference sequence). J lost 6 bases, V lost 3 bases, and 2 bases had no gene match. The length of the CDR3 is 14 residues. CDR3 residues: CASSYTGGDEKLFF. The CDR3, as DNA: TGTGCCAGCAGTTATACAGGGGGCGATGAAAAACTGTTTTTT.

This clone has just a few counts. This sequence joins TRBV3-1 (or the pseudogene TRBV3-2) and TRBJ1-1; D perhaps matches TRBD1 (6 bases). Germline lookup yields CDR1 LGHDT and CDR2 YNNKEL (reference sequence). Trimming stripped 1 base from V and 6 bases from J, with 9 bases between. This CDR3 contains 13 residues. CDR3 protein: CASSQGRGAEAFF. DNA for the CDR3: TGTGCCAGCAGCCAAGGCAGGGGAGCTGAAGCTTTCTTT.

This sequence joins TRBV9 and TRBJ1-3; 7 bases fit TRBD1. J lost 3 bases, V lost 5 bases, and 8 bases had no gene match. This CDR3 contains 15 residues. The germline V gene encodes CDR1 SGDLS and CDR2 YYNGEE. The CDR3 here is CASRGQTSGGNTIYF. CDR3 DNA sequence: TGTGCCAGCAGGGGACAGACTTCGGGTGGAAACACCATATATTTT.

V usage is TRBV6-4 and J usage is TRBJ2-5; 11 nucleotides line up with TRBD1. CDR1 is MRHNA and CDR2 is SNTAGT in the germline V gene. The CDR3 has 15 amino acids. Trimming took 4 bases from V and 1 from J; bases not matched to a gene: 2. This CDR3 is CASSAGTGGQETQYF. DNA of the CDR3: TGTGCCAGCAGTGCCGGGACAGGGGGCCAAGAGACCCAGTACTTC.

The V call is TRBV2, the J call TRBJ1-1; possibly TRBD1 for D (6 bases). The V and J ends lost 3 bases and 0 bases respectively, with 17 bases between them. Per germline, CDR1 SNHLY and CDR2 FYNNEI. The CDR3 loop spans 17 amino acids. DNA of the CDR3: TGTGCCAGCAGTGAGGGGTTGAGGGGGATCGTGAACACTGAAGCTTTCTTT. Encoded protein: CASSEGLRGIVNTEAFF.

The chain is built from TRBV11-3 and TRBJ2-1; TRBD2 might be the D (5 bases). The germline CDR1 and CDR2 sequences are SGHNT and YENEEA. The V gene lost 1 base and the J gene lost 6 bases, with 13 bases spanning the gap. The CDR3 runs 15 residues. CDR3 loop: CASSLAGSRGNEQFF. In nucleotides, the CDR3 is TGTGCCAGCAGCTTAGCGGGATCCCGAGGCAATGAGCAGTTCTTC.

This clone has a single count. The rearrangement links TRBV18 to TRBJ2-1; D gene unclear. CDR1 is KGHSH, CDR2 LQKENI, per germline. The V and J ends lost 4 bases and 7 bases respectively, with 5 bases between them. The CDR3 sequence is 11 residues long. The DNA of the CDR3 is TGTGCCAGCTCACTTCTAAATGAGCAGTTCTTC. This sequence encodes CASSLLNEQFF.

The gene calls are TRBV6-2 or TRBV6-3 and TRBJ2-2; the match to TRBD1 covers 8 bases. This CDR3 region has 17 residues. Unmatched junction bases numbered 10, after V lost 6 bases and J lost 1 base. Germline V gene sequence: CDR1 MNHEY, CDR2 SVGEGT. Here the CDR3 reads CASSPLYGTGNTGELFF. Here the CDR3 DNA reads TGTGCCAGCAGCCCACTTTACGGGACAGGGAACACCGGGGAGCTGTTTTTT.

The rearrangement links TRBV27 to TRBJ2-5, with 7 bases identical to TRBD2. The CDR3 extends over 16 amino acids. The germline V gene encodes CDR1 MNHEY and CDR2 SMNVEV (reference sequence). Germline trimming cut 0 bases from V and 4 bases from J; bases unmatched to any gene: 8. This CDR3 is CASSLSPSGSGETQYF. The CDR3 region has the DNA TGTGCCAGCAGTTTATCGCCTAGCGGTAGTGGAGAGACCCAGTACTTC.

The chain has TRBV28 and TRBJ2-1; D might be TRBD2 (7 bases). CDR3 length: 14 amino acids. V was clipped by 4 bases and J by 7 bases, with 14 bases between them. In germline, CDR1 is MDHEN, CDR2 SYDVKM. CDR3 loop: CASSSLGGANEQFF. DNA for the CDR3: TGTGCCAGCAGTTCCCTAGGGGGGGCAAATGAGCAGTTCTTC.

The rearrangement joins TRBV30 to TRBJ1-5; TRBD1 aligns across 7 bases. CDR1 is GTSNPN, CDR2 SVGIG, per germline (reference sequence). V gave up 5 bases and J gave up 2 bases; unmatched junction bases: 3. The CDR3 loop spans 13 amino acids. CDR3: CAWAGQGNQPQHF. CDR3 sequence (DNA): TGTGCCTGGGCAGGACAGGGCAATCAGCCCCAGCATTTT.

The gene calls are TRBV7-2 and TRBJ1-2, with 11 positions matching TRBD1. The V and J ends lost 4 bases and 8 bases, in that order; junction bases with no gene match: 15. Germline assignment: CDR1 SGHTA and CDR2 FQGNSA. The CDR3 extends over 17 amino acids. CDR3 sequence: CASSYQPGTGGSRGYTF. In DNA form, the CDR3 reads TGTGCCAGCAGCTACCAACCCGGGACAGGGGGATCGCGAGGCTACACCTTC.

The J gene is TRBJ1-1, the V gene TRBV7-8, with D possibly being TRBD1 (6 bases). Trimming cost V 5 bases and J 1 base, with 20 bases left between them. Germline V gives CDR1 SGHVS, CDR2 FQNEAQ. This CDR3 is built from 17 residues. In DNA form, the CDR3 reads TGTGCCAGCAGCCTGATCATCCACAGGGAAACGAACACTGAAGCTTTCTTT. Residues: CASSLIIHRETNTEAFF.

The chain has TRBV7-2 and TRBJ1-1, with 7 bases aligning to TRBD1. Germline assignment: CDR1 SGHTA and CDR2 FQGNSA. The CDR3 loop spans 14 amino acids. V shed 6 bases, J shed 1 base, and the junction held 5 bases outside the gene matches. The CDR3 DNA is TGTGCCAGCAGTCCACAGGGGACGAACACTGAAGCTTTCTTT. It codes for CASSPQGTNTEAFF.

The chain combines TRBV10-3 with TRBJ2-1, with D possibly matching TRBD1 (5 bases). This CDR3 contains 15 residues. Trimming took 5 bases from V and 7 from J, leaving 18 bases between them. CDR1 is ENHRY, CDR2 SYGVKD, per germline. Here the CDR3 reads CAISMEKSRVNEQFF. CDR3 coding DNA: TGTGCCATCAGTATGGAAAAGAGCAGGGTGAATGAGCAGTTCTTC.

CDR3 nucleotides: TGCGCCAGCAGCAGGACATTTGCCGAGCAGTACTTC. Its translation is CASSRTFAEQYF. This chain links TRBV5-1 with TRBJ2-7; D is perhaps TRBD1 (5 bases). CDR1 and CDR2 (germline): SGHRS, YFSETQ. CDR3 size: 12 residues. The V gene lost 4 bases and the J gene lost 6 bases, with 11 bases spanning the gap.

The chain has TRBV3-1 (or the pseudogene TRBV3-2) and TRBJ2-5; D is possibly TRBD1 (7 bases). CDR1 is LGHDT and CDR2 is YNNKEL in the germline V gene (reference sequence). Trimming cost V 2 bases and J 5 bases, with 12 bases left between them. The CDR3 consists of 14 residues. CDR3 protein: CASSQRRGLETQYF. The CDR3 DNA reads as TGTGCCAGCAGCCAAAGGAGGGGGCTTGAGACCCAGTACTTC.

J is TRBJ2-1 and V is TRBV18, with 9 bases identical to TRBD2. This CDR3 is 19 amino acids long. Germline trimming cut 5 bases from V and 0 bases from J; bases unmatched to any gene: 14. Germline V gives CDR1 KGHSH, CDR2 LQKENI. CDR3 bases: TGTGCCAGCTCAACCCTAGCGGGAAACCCTAATAGCTCCTACAATGAGCAGTTCTTC. This codes for CASSTLAGNPNSSYNEQFF.

The gene calls are TRBV6-2 or TRBV6-3 and TRBJ2-7; 7 bases are a match to TRBD1. Per the germline V gene, CDR1 is MNHEY and CDR2 is SVGEGT. The CDR3 sequence is 14 residues long. J gave up 1 base and V 6 bases, and 6 bases lay outside the gene matches. In DNA form, the CDR3 reads TGTGCCAGCAGCGGTTACAGGGGATCCTACGAGCAGTACTTC. Encoded protein: CASSGYRGSYEQYF.

The chain combines TRBV5-1 with TRBJ2-2; TRBD1 agrees at 12 bases. Germline V lookup: CDR1 SGHRS, CDR2 YFSETQ. Trimming cost V 4 bases and J 3 bases; bases outside gene matches: 4. This CDR3 contains 16 residues. CDR3 amino acids: CASSRGDRGHTGELFF. The CDR3, as DNA: TGCGCCAGCAGCCGGGGGGACAGGGGGCACACCGGGGAGCTGTTTTTT. The complete variable domain, with remaining parts taken from reference TRBV5-1 and TRBJ2-2, reads KAGVTQTPRYLIKTRGQQVTLSCSPISGHRSVSWYQQTPGQGLQFLFEYFSETQRNKGNFPGRFSGRQFSNSRSEMNVSTLELGDSALYLCASSRGDRGHTGELFFGEGSRLTVL.

The chain has TRBV6-1 and TRBJ2-7; no clear D gene. Germline CDR1 is MNHNS and CDR2 is SASEGT. The ends were cut back, 0 bases at V and 3 bases at J, with 9 bases in the middle. The CDR3 covers 14 residues. The CDR3 DNA reads TGTGCCAGCAGTGAAGCTGGAGAGTACTACGAGCAGTACTTC. Amino acid sequence: CASSEAGEYYEQYF.

The gene calls are TRBV11-2 and TRBJ2-7, with TRBD1 matching over 9 bases. Per germline, CDR1 SGHAT and CDR2 FQNNGV. The CDR3 covers 18 residues. V dropped 6 bases and J dropped 3; count of bases not matched to a gene: 18. CDR3 sequence reads: CASRKPGTGSRRGYEQYF. DNA for the CDR3: TGTGCCAGCAGGAAACCCGGGACAGGGAGTAGAAGAGGCTACGAGCAGTACTTC.